This T cell receptor (beta chain) was identified during a study of shared clonotypes between healthy human individuals. Points from the study as a whole: Across a few donors, naive CD4 shared 5% to 6%, naive CD8 around 3.5%, memory CD4 roughly 2.1%, memory CD8 approximately 0.4%.

The germline V gene encodes CDR1 SGHNT and CDR2 YYREEE (reference sequence). The V and J ends lost 4 bases and 6 bases respectively, with 20 bases between them. This CDR3 is built from 15 residues. All donors were healthy HIV-negative adults lacking recent acute infections or vaccinations. Profiling relied on immunoSEQ multiplex PCR, and the TCRdb table lists in-frame clones only, not all of them. The top ten hold 0.85% to 1% of the sample, which has about 1.1 million clones, approximately 75% seen once. A word on this clone: The antigen remains unidentified.

The sample consisted of memory CD4+ T cells from PBMCs. Indicated subset: CD45RA-negative fraction. The receptor comes from a man between 18 and 29 years old in good health. Some clones in this sample may be carry-over from other donors' samples. J is TRBJ2-7 and V is TRBV5-4, with D tentatively TRBD1 (7 bases). The CDR3 reads CASSPGGTRRLEQYF. The CDR3 nucleotides are TGTGCCAGCAGCCCAGGGGGGACACGGCGACTCGAGCAGTACTTC.